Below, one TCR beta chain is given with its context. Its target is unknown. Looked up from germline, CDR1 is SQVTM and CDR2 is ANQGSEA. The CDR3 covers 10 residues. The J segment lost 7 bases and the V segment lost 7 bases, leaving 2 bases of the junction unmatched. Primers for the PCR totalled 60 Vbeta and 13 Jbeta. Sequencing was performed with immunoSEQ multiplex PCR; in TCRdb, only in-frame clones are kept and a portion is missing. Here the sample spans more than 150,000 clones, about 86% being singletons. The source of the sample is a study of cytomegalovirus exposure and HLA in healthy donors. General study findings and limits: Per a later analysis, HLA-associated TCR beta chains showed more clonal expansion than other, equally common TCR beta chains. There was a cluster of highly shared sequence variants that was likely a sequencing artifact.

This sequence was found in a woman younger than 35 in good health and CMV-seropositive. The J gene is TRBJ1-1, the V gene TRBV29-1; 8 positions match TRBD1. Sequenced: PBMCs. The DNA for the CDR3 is TGCAGCGCAACAGGGGGTGAAGCTTTCTTT. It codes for CSATGGEAFF.